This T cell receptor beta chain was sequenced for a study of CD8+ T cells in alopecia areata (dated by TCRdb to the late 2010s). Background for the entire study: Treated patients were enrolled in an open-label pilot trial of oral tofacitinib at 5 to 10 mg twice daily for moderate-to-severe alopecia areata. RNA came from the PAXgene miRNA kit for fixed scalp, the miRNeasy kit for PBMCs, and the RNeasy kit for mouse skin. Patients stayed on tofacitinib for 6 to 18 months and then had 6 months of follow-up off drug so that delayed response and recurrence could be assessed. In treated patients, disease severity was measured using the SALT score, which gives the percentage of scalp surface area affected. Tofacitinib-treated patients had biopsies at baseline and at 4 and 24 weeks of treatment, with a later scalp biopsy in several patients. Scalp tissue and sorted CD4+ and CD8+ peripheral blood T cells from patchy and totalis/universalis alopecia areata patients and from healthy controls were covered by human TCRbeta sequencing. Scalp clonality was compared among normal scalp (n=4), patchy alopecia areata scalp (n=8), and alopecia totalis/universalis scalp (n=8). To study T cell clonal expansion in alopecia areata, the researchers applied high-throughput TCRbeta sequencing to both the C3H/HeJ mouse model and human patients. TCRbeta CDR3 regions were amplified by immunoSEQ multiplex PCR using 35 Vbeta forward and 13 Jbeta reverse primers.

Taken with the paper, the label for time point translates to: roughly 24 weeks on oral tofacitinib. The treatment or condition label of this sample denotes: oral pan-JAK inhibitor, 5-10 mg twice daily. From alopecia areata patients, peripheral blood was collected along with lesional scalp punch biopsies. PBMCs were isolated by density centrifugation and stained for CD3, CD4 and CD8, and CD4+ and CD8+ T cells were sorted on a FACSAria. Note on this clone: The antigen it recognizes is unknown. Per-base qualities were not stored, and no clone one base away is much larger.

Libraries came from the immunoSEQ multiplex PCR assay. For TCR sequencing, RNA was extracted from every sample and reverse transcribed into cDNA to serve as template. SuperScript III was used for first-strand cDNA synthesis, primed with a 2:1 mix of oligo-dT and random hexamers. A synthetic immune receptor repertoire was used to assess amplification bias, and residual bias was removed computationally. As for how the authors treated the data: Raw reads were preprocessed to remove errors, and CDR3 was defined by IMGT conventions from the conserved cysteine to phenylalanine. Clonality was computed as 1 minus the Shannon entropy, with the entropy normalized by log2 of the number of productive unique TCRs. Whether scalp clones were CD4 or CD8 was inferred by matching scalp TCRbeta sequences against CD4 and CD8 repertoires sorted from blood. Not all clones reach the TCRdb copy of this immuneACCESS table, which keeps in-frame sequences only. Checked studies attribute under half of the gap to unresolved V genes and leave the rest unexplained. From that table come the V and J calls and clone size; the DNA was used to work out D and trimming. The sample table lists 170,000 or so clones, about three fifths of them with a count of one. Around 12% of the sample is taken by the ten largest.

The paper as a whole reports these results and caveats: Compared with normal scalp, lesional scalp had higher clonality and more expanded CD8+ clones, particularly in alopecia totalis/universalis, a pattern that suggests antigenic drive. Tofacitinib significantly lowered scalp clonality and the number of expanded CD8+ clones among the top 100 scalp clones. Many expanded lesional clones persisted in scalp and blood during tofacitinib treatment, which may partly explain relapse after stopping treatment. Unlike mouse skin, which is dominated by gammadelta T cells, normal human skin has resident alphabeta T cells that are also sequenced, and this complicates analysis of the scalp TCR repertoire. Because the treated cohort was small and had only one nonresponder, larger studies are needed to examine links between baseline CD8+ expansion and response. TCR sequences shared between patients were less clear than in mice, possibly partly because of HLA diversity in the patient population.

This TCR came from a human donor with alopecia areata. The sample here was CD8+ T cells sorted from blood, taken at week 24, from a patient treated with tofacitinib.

The CDR3 in this case is CASSQELYTEAFF. At the DNA level, the sequence is TGCGCCAGCAGCCAAGAACTCTACACTGAAGCTTTCTTT. The V and J genes are TRBV4-1 and TRBJ1-1; the D gene cannot be named for sure. CDR1 and CDR2 were assigned from the germline V gene as MGHRA and YSYEKL. V drops 0 bases and J drops 3 bases, leaving 5 bases in between. Inclusive of the bounding cysteine and phenylalanine, the CDR3 is 13 residues long. The only DNA kept is the CDR3, 39 bases in frame from the first base.